Below, 14 T cell receptor beta chains from the same sample are listed, as sequenced in a study of OX40 agonist ivuxolimab in advanced cancers. Using immunoSEQ multiplex PCR, the repertoire was profiled, and TCRdb retains in-frame clones only, with some absent. The data hold approximately 67,000 clones, with around 90% observed a single time. This sample comprised CD4+ or CD8+ T cells sorted from blood, obtained in a trial of the OX40 agonist ivuxolimab. These receptors came from an adult with an advanced solid tumor such as melanoma, head and neck, liver or kidney cancer.

The chain joins TRBV21-1 to TRBJ2-2; the table's D call, TRBD2, was not checked against the DNA. TRBV21-1 constitutes a pseudogene. This CDR3 is 20 amino acids long. The CDR3 spells CASSPWKTSDRLPNTGELFF. The CDR3 DNA follows: TGTGCCAGCAGCCCTTGGAAGACTAGCGACCGATTACCGAACACCGGGGAGCTGTTTTTT.

The chain joins TRBV19 to TRBJ1-1; perhaps TRBD1 as D (5 bases). V lost 3 bases and J 10 bases, leaving 12 bases between the germline ends. The CDR3 is 12 amino acids. CDR1 is LNHDA, CDR2 SQIVND, per germline (reference sequence). CDR3 region: CASSIGRVGAFF. CDR3 nucleotides: TGTGCCAGTAGTATTGGCAGGGTGGGAGCTTTCTTT.

The rearrangement joins TRBV27 to TRBJ1-5; D uncertain. Trimming removed 0 bases from V and 0 bases from J, with 9 bases in between. Looked up from germline, CDR1 is MNHEY and CDR2 is SMNVEV (reference sequence). CDR3 size: 16 residues. The CDR3 region has the DNA TGTGCCAGCAGTTTATCCTACGAGTATAGCAATCAGCCCCAGCATTTT. This codes for CASSLSYEYSNQPQHF.

This sequence joins TRBV30 and TRBJ2-1; the D gene is possibly TRBD1 (6 bases). The CDR3 runs to 12 residues. Germline values: CDR1 GTSNPN, CDR2 SVGIG (reference sequence). V lost 2 bases and J 7 bases, leaving 9 bases between the germline ends. CDR3 protein: CAWSQGGNEQFF. The CDR3 DNA reads as TGTGCCTGGAGTCAAGGGGGTAATGAGCAGTTCTTC.

This clone was detected only a few times. The chain recombines TRBV27 with TRBJ2-1, with TRBD1 matching 7 bases. V lost 6 bases and J lost 5; bases outside the gene matches: 4. This CDR3 has 13 amino acids. Germline V gene data show CDR1 as MNHEY and CDR2 as SMNVEV (reference sequence). The CDR3 nucleotides read TGTGCCAGCAGCCAAACAGGGGACAATGAGCAGTTCTTC. Translating gives CASSQTGDNEQFF.

The V call is TRBV6-1, the J call TRBJ2-7; the D is unclear. The CDR3 spans 12 residues. V dropped 5 bases and J dropped 5 bases, with 10 bases sitting between them. Germline values: CDR1 MNHNS, CDR2 SASEGT. DNA of the CDR3: TGTGCCAGCAGTTATGACCCCGACGAGCAGTACTTC. Encoded protein: CASSYDPDEQYF.

This chain uses TRBV5-6 with TRBJ1-1; no definite D call. This CDR3 has 18 residues. Per germline, CDR1 SGHDT and CDR2 YYEEEE. The V end was cut by 0 bases, the J end by 5 bases, with 23 bases between. Here the CDR3 reads CASSLGVFSLGLSTEAFF. Here the CDR3 DNA reads TGTGCCAGCAGCTTGGGAGTCTTTTCGTTGGGTTTAAGTACTGAAGCTTTCTTT.

J is TRBJ2-1 and V is TRBV4-1; the D is unclear. Trimming took off 3 bases at V and 8 bases at J, with 8 bases between the two ends. CDR3 length equals 12 residues. Germline V gene lookup returns CDR1 MGHRA and CDR2 YSYEKL. The CDR3 DNA reads as TGCGCCAGCAGCCACCCAAGCGATGAGCAGTTCTTC. Protein: CASSHPSDEQFF.

The chain employs TRBV30 and TRBJ2-7, with TRBD2 matching over 7 bases. The length of the CDR3 is 14 residues. V was clipped by 0 bases and J by 0 bases; unmatched bases: 2. Germline CDR1 is GTSNPN and CDR2 is SVGIG (reference sequence). DNA of the CDR3: TGTGCCTGGAGTGTGGGGGGGTTCTCCTACGAGCAGTACTTC. It yields the protein CAWSVGGFSYEQYF.

This clone was seen only once. The rearrangement uses TRBV27 and TRBJ2-7; no clear D. Per the germline V gene, CDR1 is MNHEY and CDR2 is SMNVEV (reference sequence). V dropped 5 bases and J dropped 5 bases, with 19 bases sitting between them. This CDR3 is 15 amino acids long. CDR3 sequence (DNA): TGTGCCAGCAGTCTCGGCCCCGCTTCGTGGGACGAGCAGTACTTC. It yields the protein CASSLGPASWDEQYF.

The V gene is TRBV27, the J gene TRBJ2-2; tentative D call: TRBD1 (5 bases). This CDR3 is built from 20 residues. The germline V gene encodes CDR1 MNHEY and CDR2 SMNVEV (reference sequence). Trimming took off 1 base at V and 1 base at J, with 22 bases between the two ends. The CDR3 reads CASSLWGPSKGGENTGELFF. The CDR3 bases are TGTGCCAGCAGTTTATGGGGCCCGTCTAAAGGCGGAGAGAACACCGGGGAGCTGTTTTTT.

This rearrangement joins TRBV28 to TRBJ1-4, with D maybe TRBD1 (5 bases). The CDR3 extends over 16 amino acids. Germline V gene data show CDR1 as MDHEN and CDR2 as SYDVKM. V lost 2 bases to trimming and J lost 2 bases, with 12 bases between them. The CDR3 sequence is CASSLISRETNEKLFF. CDR3 sequence (DNA): TGTGCCAGCAGTTTAATCAGCAGGGAGACTAATGAAAAACTGTTTTTT.

The chain uses TRBV19 and TRBJ2-3, with D possibly being TRBD2 (7 bases). This CDR3 is built from 15 residues. Trimming shortened V by 8 bases and J by 1 base, and 16 bases separated the two germline ends. Germline CDR1 is LNHDA and CDR2 is SQIVND (reference sequence). The DNA of the CDR3 is TGTGCCAGTGGGGGAGGGGACACTGGCACAGATACGCAGTATTTT. Its protein product is CASGGGDTGTDTQYF.

This clone was counted a few times. The chain employs TRBV13 and TRBJ2-3; D not certain. CDR1 PRHDT and CDR2 FYEKMQ come from the germline V gene (reference sequence). V gave up 2 bases and J gave up 5 bases, with 2 bases separating them. This CDR3 contains 11 residues. Here the CDR3 DNA reads TGTGCCAGCAGCTTAATAGATACGCAGTATTTT. This translates into CASSLIDTQYF.